One and the same sample provided the 15 T cell receptor beta chains below, sequenced in a study of CD8 T cells in Susac syndrome. RNA, at roughly 0.45 to 1 ug, was reverse transcribed with random hexamers. TCRdb processed the immunoSEQ multiplex PCR reads anew with MiXCR; each CDR3 protein has one entry. The profile shows around 200,000 distinct CDR3 sequences, approximately 94% of them singletons. Sequenced sample: CD4+ T cells from PBMCs. The receptors here all came from a human donor with multiple sclerosis.

The chain combines TRBV18 with TRBJ1-5; D is unresolved. This CDR3 has 15 amino acids. Germline V gene data show CDR1 as KGHSH and CDR2 as LQKENI. The V gene lost 2 bases and the J gene lost 3 bases, with 11 bases spanning the gap. Written as DNA, the CDR3 is TGTGCCAGCTCACCAAACAGCCCTCCCAATCAGCCCCAGCATTTT. It yields the protein CASSPNSPPNQPQHF.

The chain uses TRBV11-2 and TRBJ2-5; the match to TRBD2 covers 8 bases. Trimming at V came to 1 base and at J to 9 bases, leaving 10 bases not matched to a gene. The V gene's germline CDR1 is SGHAT and CDR2 FQNNGV. The CDR3 length is 15 residues. This CDR3 reads CASSLGEGLAGPQYF. CDR3 DNA: TGTGCCAGCAGCTTAGGGGAAGGACTAGCTGGGCCCCAGTACTTC.

In this sample, this clonotype turned up once. CDR3 sequence reads: CSAGDRSEKLFF. CDR3 nucleotides: TGCAGTGCCGGGGACAGAAGTGAAAAACTGTTTTTT. The chain couples TRBV20-1 to TRBJ1-4, with TRBD1 identical over 7 bases. Germline CDR1 and CDR2: DFQATT and SNEGSKA (reference sequence). V trimming: 6 bases; J trimming: 7 bases; junction bases outside the gene matches: 5. This CDR3 has 12 residues.

The chain uses TRBV7-9 and TRBJ1-1; D is unresolved. Germline lookup yields CDR1 SEHNR and CDR2 FQNEAQ (reference sequence). V gave up 1 base and J gave up 4 bases, with 7 bases separating them. The length of the CDR3 is 13 residues. CDR3: CASSLGIGTEAFF. Here the CDR3 DNA reads TGTGCCAGCAGCTTAGGGATTGGCACTGAAGCTTTCTTT.

This clonotype has a single count. The chain carries TRBV9 and TRBJ1-2; 10 bases match TRBD1. The V and J ends lost 2 bases and 6 bases, in that order; junction bases with no gene match: 10. The CDR3 contains 16 residues. The V gene's germline CDR1 is SGDLS and CDR2 YYNGEE. The CDR3 sequence is CASSVLTGGILNGYTF. The DNA for the CDR3 is TGTGCCAGCAGCGTTTTGACAGGGGGCATTCTTAATGGCTACACCTTC.

V is TRBV20-1 and J is TRBJ1-2, with TRBD1 matching over 7 bases. The J segment lost 4 bases and the V segment lost 2 bases, leaving 7 bases of the junction unmatched. The CDR3 sequence is 14 residues long. Germline V gene lookup returns CDR1 DFQATT and CDR2 SNEGSKA (reference sequence). The CDR3 sequence is CSARSRGYSYGYTF. CDR3 nucleotides: TGCAGTGCTAGATCCAGGGGGTATAGCTATGGCTACACCTTC.

This chain uses TRBV3-1 with TRBJ2-5; 9 bases are shared with TRBD1. The V gene end was trimmed by 1 base and the J gene end by 3 bases; junction bases not matched to a gene: 0. The CDR3 is 14 amino acids. The germline CDR1 and CDR2 sequences are LGHDT and YNNKEL (reference sequence). CDR3 region: CASSQGTGEETQYF. CDR3 DNA sequence: TGTGCCAGCAGCCAAGGGACAGGGGAAGAGACCCAGTACTTC.

This clonotype was observed once. This sequence joins TRBV27 and TRBJ1-2; D call uncertain. V was shortened by 5 bases and J by 3 bases, with 13 bases between the two germline ends. CDR3 length equals 14 residues. The germline V gene encodes CDR1 MNHEY and CDR2 SMNVEV (reference sequence). The chain's CDR3 is CASSKGDGDYGYTF. In DNA form, the CDR3 reads TGTGCCAGCAGTAAAGGAGACGGAGACTATGGCTACACCTTC.

This chain joins TRBV25-1 and TRBJ1-1; D remains ambiguous. V was pared by 3 bases and J by 1 base, with 9 bases between. Germline loops: CDR1 MGHDK, CDR2 SYGVNS. The CDR3 has 14 amino acids. The CDR3: CASSDTAGNTEAFF. As DNA, the CDR3 is TGTGCCAGCAGTGATACCGCAGGGAACACTGAAGCTTTCTTT.

The chain recombines TRBV25-1 with TRBJ1-4; TRBD1 is a possible D gene (5 bases). The CDR3 is made up of 17 amino acids. The germline V gene has CDR1 MGHDK and CDR2 SYGVNS. Trimming removed 8 bases at V and 3 bases at J, with 22 bases between. CDR3 residues: CASRGTGYGMANEKLFF. CDR3 nucleotides: TGTGCCAGCCGGGGGACGGGGTATGGTATGGCTAATGAAAAACTGTTTTTT.

The genes are TRBV14 and TRBJ1-2; D unresolved. Germline values: CDR1 SGHDN, CDR2 FVKESK. The germline V and J ends were trimmed by 5 bases and 4 bases, with 11 bases remaining between them. The CDR3 runs 13 residues. This chain's CDR3 is CASSGGSFYGYTF. CDR3 nucleotide sequence: TGTGCCAGCAGCGGAGGATCCTTCTATGGCTACACCTTC. Combining the CDR3 with reference TRBV14 and TRBJ1-2 gives the whole variable domain EAGVTQFPSHSVIEKGQTVTLRCDPISGHDNLYWYRRVMGKEIKFLLHFVKESKQDESGMPNNRFLAERTGGTYSTLKVQPAELEDSGVYFCASSGGSFYGYTFGSGTRLTVV.

Only one count was recorded for this clonotype. The chain has TRBV19 and TRBJ1-5; D is uncertain. The CDR3 totals 12 residues. Germline V CDR1 and CDR2: LNHDA, SQIVND (reference sequence). Trimming took off 3 bases at V and 5 bases at J, with 5 bases between the two ends. For the CDR3, the DNA is TGTGCCAGTAGTATTTATGATCAGCCCCAGCATTTT. Amino acids: CASSIYDQPQHF.

The chain uses TRBV15 and TRBJ1-4; possible D gene TRBD1, 6 bases. CDR1 LNHNV and CDR2 YYDKDF come from the germline V gene (reference sequence). The V end lost 4 bases, the J end lost 8 bases, and 14 bases lay between the germline ends. The CDR3 is 14 amino acids. The CDR3 DNA reads as TGTGCCACCAGCAATGTGCAGGGGTGGGAAAAACTGTTTTTT. Translation: CATSNVQGWEKLFF.

The CDR3 DNA follows: TGTGCCAGCTCACCAACAGGGAATACCTACGAGCAGTACTTC. As protein: CASSPTGNTYEQYF. The chain employs TRBV18 and TRBJ2-7; a possible D gene is TRBD1 (6 bases). The germline gives CDR1 KGHSH, CDR2 LQKENI. This CDR3 spans 14 amino acids. V was shortened by 2 bases and J by 2 bases, with 10 bases between the two germline ends. Full variable domain (missing parts from reference TRBV18 and TRBJ2-7): NAGVMQNPRHLVRRRGQEARLRCSPMKGHSHVYWYRQLPEEGLKFMVYLQKENIIDESGMPKERFSAEFPKEGPSILRIQQVVRGDSAAYFCASSPTGNTYEQYFGPGTRLTVT.

This clonotype showed up just once. V is TRBV7-9 and J is TRBJ2-1; D is perhaps TRBD1 (6 bases). This CDR3 contains 13 residues. V dropped 5 bases and J dropped 7 bases, with 12 bases sitting between them. Germline V gene data show CDR1 as SEHNR and CDR2 as FQNEAQ (reference sequence). In nucleotides, the CDR3 is TGTGCCAGCAGCATCGACAGGAGGAATGAGCAGTTCTTC. It specifies CASSIDRRNEQFF.